This T cell receptor (beta chain) was identified in a study of shared clonotypes between healthy human individuals. CDR1 and CDR2 from the germline V gene are SNHLY and FYNNEI. V lost 8 bases, J lost 1 base, and 8 bases stayed unmatched. This CDR3 has 16 amino acids. Naive CD8 populations comprised CD45RO-negative cells positively selected for CCR7, excluding terminally differentiated effector memory CD45RA+ cells. Donors included only healthy HIV-negative adults lacking recent acute infections or vaccinations. Using immunoSEQ multiplex PCR, the repertoire was profiled, and TCRdb retains in-frame clones only, with some absent. Among approximately 840,000 clones listed, 90% to 98% were seen once.

The genes are TRBV2 and TRBJ2-3; 11 positions match TRBD2. The receptor comes from a man aged 25-45 years in good health. The sequenced material came from naive CD8+ T cells sorted from blood. This CDR3 is CASPLRSGRGTDTQYF. CDR3 bases: TGTGCCAGCCCCCTCCGTAGCGGGAGGGGCACAGATACGCAGTATTTT. Full variable domain (outside the CDR3, taken from reference TRBV2 and TRBJ2-3): EPEVTQTPSHQVTQMGQEVILRCVPISNHLYFYWYRQILGQKVEFLVSFYNNEISEKSEIFDDQFSVERPDGSNFTLKIRSTKLEDSAMYFCASPLRSGRGTDTQYFGPGTRLTVL.